This record covers a single T cell receptor beta chain. Its target is not known. TCRdb's table, derived via immunoSEQ multiplex PCR, lists solely in-frame clones and lacks some. In the table there are roughly 23,000 clones, over 75% of which are singletons. This sample is part of a study of vaccination effects on CD4 cells after COVID-19. The V end lost 4 bases, the J end lost 2 bases, and 13 bases lay between the germline ends. CDR1 and CDR2 from the germline V gene are SQVTM and ANQGSEA. This CDR3 has 14 amino acids. Pools of viral peptides were used by the ViraFEST assay to expand antigen-specific CD4+ T cells ahead of sequencing. After less than 11 days in culture, the CD4+ T cells were isolated. Vaccination of participants consisted of two doses of either the BNT162b2 or mRNA-1273 vaccine. PBMC were cultured at around 2 million per well with around 9.2 IU/ml IL-2 and 10 ug/ml peptides. It was on days 3 and 7 that half the medium was replaced with IL-2 medium.

The TCR sequence derives from a human donor who received a COVID-19 vaccine. The chain has TRBV29-1 and TRBJ2-3; no firm D call. Sequenced material: CD4+ T cells from PBMCs cultured with HCoV-NL63 spike peptides, taken after COVID-19 vaccination. The CDR3 nucleotides are TGCAGCGTTGGCCCCCGAGAGCCCACAGATACGCAGTATTTT. It encodes CSVGPREPTDTQYF.